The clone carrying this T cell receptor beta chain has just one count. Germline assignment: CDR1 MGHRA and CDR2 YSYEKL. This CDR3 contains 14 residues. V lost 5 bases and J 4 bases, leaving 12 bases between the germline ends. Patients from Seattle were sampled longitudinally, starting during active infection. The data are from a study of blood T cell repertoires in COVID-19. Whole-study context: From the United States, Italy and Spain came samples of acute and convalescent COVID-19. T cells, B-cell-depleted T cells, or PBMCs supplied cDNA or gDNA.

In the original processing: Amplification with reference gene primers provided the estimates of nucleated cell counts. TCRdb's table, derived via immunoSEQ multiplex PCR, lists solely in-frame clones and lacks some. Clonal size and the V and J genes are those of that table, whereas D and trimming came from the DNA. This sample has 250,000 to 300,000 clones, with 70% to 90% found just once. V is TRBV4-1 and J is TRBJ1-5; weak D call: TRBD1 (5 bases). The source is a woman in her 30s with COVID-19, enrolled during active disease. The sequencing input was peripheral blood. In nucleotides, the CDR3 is TGCGCCAGCAGCGACCCGGGGGTGAATCAGCCCCAGCATTTT. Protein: CASSDPGVNQPQHF.